In this sample, the clone carrying this T cell receptor (beta chain) turned up many times. Its target is unknown. Absence of ophthalmopathy within 18 months of follow-up defined stable hyperthyroidism. Newly diagnosed, the hyperthyroidism patients had under 2 months' duration and were aged 18 to 65. No donor had other autoimmune disease, uncontrolled infection, pregnancy or lactation. These data come from a study of Graves' ophthalmopathy and Graves' hyperthyroidism. Study-level results: The model's ophthalmopathy progression predictions had approximately 71% sensitivity and 72.22% specificity.

RNA transcripts yielded amplified TCR beta CDR3 regions. HTBI primers primed a first-round RT-PCR, and a second-round multiplex PCR followed. TCRdb called the multiplex PCR reads again in MiXCR, with one record for every CDR3 protein. The sample includes about 39,000 distinct CDR3 sequences, roughly 50% of them seen just once. The V and J ends lost 5 bases and 2 bases respectively, with 16 bases between them. CDR1 is SGHVS and CDR2 is FNYEAQ in the germline V gene. This CDR3 contains 16 residues. This clonotype was sampled from an adult woman with stable Graves' hyperthyroidism. The sequenced sample consisted of peripheral blood. The genes are TRBV7-6 and TRBJ1-3, with D uncertain. The CDR3 DNA reads TGTGCCAGCAGCCCGTACGAATGGGGAGCTGGAAACACCATATATTTT. As protein: CASSPYEWGAGNTIYF.